The T cell receptor beta chain described here comes from a study of regulatory T cells in long-lasting Graves disease. General study results and limits: When disease was persistent, TRBV28, TRBJ1-2 and TRBJ2-5 were the favored segments. With a small sample size, accuracy may have been reduced.

CDR3-region Arm-PCR and iRepertoire HTBI primers produced the TCR beta libraries. As handled by the study authors: Identification yielded approximately 66 TRBV and about 15 TRBJ segments across samples. TCRdb used MiXCR to reprocess the multiplex PCR reads, holding one entry per CDR3 protein. Clone size and V and J calls follow TCRdb, not the original study. The data show about 660,000 distinct CDR3 sequences, 30% seen once. Germline V gene data show CDR1 as MDHEN and CDR2 as SYDVKM. The CDR3 is made up of 14 amino acids. The ends lost 7 bases at V and 7 bases at J; junction bases unmatched: 3. This clonotype was seen ten or more times. What it binds is not known. Stated time point: persistent/refractory GD, antithyroid drugs over 5 years with positive TRAb. PBMC RNA was the source of the TCR library. Patients with Graves' disease were diagnosed by American Thyroid Association guidelines.

The sequences come from peripheral blood mononuclear cells (PBMCs), collected when the disease was refractory, from a patient treated with antithyroid drugs. The rearrangement uses TRBV28 and TRBJ1-6; 11 nucleotides line up with TRBD1. The sequence was obtained from a female donor with Graves disease. The CDR3 region is CASTGTGGNSPLHF. CDR3 nucleotides: TGTGCCAGCACCGGGACAGGGGGGAATTCACCCCTCCACTTT. Based on the CDR3 plus reference TRBV28 and TRBJ1-6, the full variable domain is DVKVTQSSRYLVKRTGEKVFLECVQDMDHENMFWYRQDPGLGLRLIYFSYDVKMKEKGDIPEGYSVSREKKERFSLILESASTNQTSMYLCASTGTGGNSPLHFGNGTRLTVT.